This T cell receptor (beta chain) was documented in a study of siplizumab effects on memory and regulatory T cells (dated by TCRdb to the late 2010s). Background for the entire study: The effect of the anti-CD2 antibody siplizumab on alloreactive T-cell subsets was examined in allogeneic mixed lymphocyte reactions constructed from human PBMCs.

The library was generated by the immunoSEQ multiplex PCR assay. About 10^5 TCR templates per sample were assayed by the deep sequencing platform. Genomic DNA extracted from sorted T cells was used for TCRbeta CDR3 sequencing. On the authors' methods: The R programming language was used for clonal analysis of the TCRbeta CDR3 data. Unstimulated samples were compared with post-reaction CFSE-low samples to define alloreactive CD4+ and CD8+ clones. By matching sequences to the repertoires of sorted unstimulated Treg and non-Treg cells, each alloreactive CD4+ clone was assigned a regulatory or non-regulatory origin. Entries here come from immuneACCESS through TCRdb and include only in-frame sequences with V and J called. Some clones fail to appear in such tables; in the studies checked, an unresolved V gene covers under half of the shortfall, and the cause of the remainder is unknown. That table is the source of V, J and clone size, and D and trimming were worked out from the DNA. Within this sample are over 85,000 clones, with more than 95% of them counted one time only. Less than 0.035% of the sample belongs to the ten largest clones.

In regard to this clone: Its recognized antigen is unknown. No base quality information exists; no much larger clone differs at one position.

In a few donor pairs, further sequencing was done on unstimulated CD8+ naive, CD4+ memory, CD8+ TEMRA, CD4+ naive and CD8+ effector memory subsets. Sorted unstimulated T cells, along with proliferating T cells recovered from mixed lymphocyte reactions, underwent TCRbeta CDR3 sequencing. Fresh whole blood from approximately 10 HLA-typed healthy donors was used to isolate PBMCs. Broader findings and caveats from the paper: Greater diversity appeared to be present in unstimulated naive T cells than in memory T cells, and a substantial contribution to the alloresponse seemed to be made by naive cells. Sequences below about 10^-5 frequency were poorly captured, so only a minor fraction of alloreactive clones could be mapped to unstimulated subsets. Of the alloreactive CD4+ clones that could be mapped, the Treg-derived share averaged about 63% with siplizumab compared with about 25% in control reactions. The cumulative frequency of alloreactive sequences traceable to unstimulated CD4+ memory T cells was significantly reduced by siplizumab. About 75-97% of proliferating CD4+ or CD8+ clones could not be given a naive or memory phenotype. Whether proliferating Tregs from siplizumab cultures actually had suppressive function was not functionally confirmed.

Including the terminal cysteine and phenylalanine, the CDR3 comprises 15 residues. Of the read, only the CDR3 DNA is kept; its 45 bases are in frame from base 1. CDR1 and CDR2 were assigned from the germline V gene as ENHRY and SYGVKD. Trimmed from V: 7 bases; trimmed from J: 4 bases; junction bases lacking a gene match: 10. The source is a human donor in good health. The rearrangement combines TRBV10-3 with TRBJ2-3, with TRBD1 identical over 8 junction bases. Sequencing input: naive CD4+ T cells sorted from blood. Taken with the paper, the label for cell subset or site translates to: unstimulated naive T cells. CDR3 loop: CAITPGTGQADTQYF. Here is the DNA: TGTGCCATCACCCCCGGGACAGGCCAGGCAGATACGCAGTATTTT.